Listed below are T cell receptor beta chains from one sample, sequenced in a study of blood T cell repertoires in COVID-19. Using immunoSEQ multiplex PCR, the repertoire was profiled, and TCRdb retains in-frame clones only, with some absent. The sample includes 200,000 to 300,000 clones, about 79% of them seen just once. The sample was peripheral blood. The receptors stem from a man aged 40-49 years who had recovered from COVID-19. Both conserved end residues are part of each CDR3. D genes are given only for firm matches.

v_call: TRBV11-2
d_call: TRBD1
j_call: TRBJ2-5
cdr3_aa: CASNLNRGSETQYF

v_call: TRBV6-5
d_call: -
j_call: TRBJ2-7
cdr3_aa: CASNQGRLEQYF

v_call: TRBV3-1/TRBV3-2
d_call: -
j_call: TRBJ1-2
cdr3_aa: CASSPGHLLEFYYGYTF

v_call: TRBV4-1
d_call: TRBD1
j_call: TRBJ1-2
cdr3_aa: CASSQDMTGYGYTF

v_call: TRBV5-1
d_call: TRBD1
j_call: TRBJ1-4
cdr3_aa: CASTRSGTGATNEKLFF

v_call: TRBV9
d_call: TRBD1
j_call: TRBJ2-3
cdr3_aa: CASSVLGQGSDTQYF

v_call: TRBV7-2
d_call: -
j_call: TRBJ1-5
cdr3_aa: CASSKTVNQPQHF

v_call: TRBV7-9
d_call: -
j_call: TRBJ2-7
cdr3_aa: CASSLGAGSHEQYF

v_call: TRBV2
d_call: -
j_call: TRBJ2-3
cdr3_aa: CASRRWASGTDTQYF

v_call: TRBV5-1
d_call: TRBD1
j_call: TRBJ1-3
cdr3_aa: CASSSGQGNTIYF

v_call: TRBV7-2
d_call: TRBD1
j_call: TRBJ2-2
cdr3_aa: CASSPGTGGLLSNTGELFF

v_call: TRBV6-6
d_call: TRBD2
j_call: TRBJ2-7
cdr3_aa: CASSLTGGEGQYF

v_call: TRBV5-4
d_call: -
j_call: TRBJ2-3
cdr3_aa: CASSPGTSRGDTQYF

v_call: TRBV18
d_call: TRBD2
j_call: TRBJ2-5
cdr3_aa: CASSPAAGGETQYF

v_call: TRBV12-3/TRBV12-4
d_call: -
j_call: TRBJ1-1
cdr3_aa: CASSPDTYTEAFF

v_call: TRBV7-9
d_call: -
j_call: TRBJ2-5
cdr3_aa: CASSAWEEWETQYF

v_call: TRBV7-9
d_call: TRBD1
j_call: TRBJ1-2
cdr3_aa: CASGDSGGGDKNYGYTF

v_call: TRBV10-1
d_call: -
j_call: TRBJ1-2
cdr3_aa: CASSEHRTYGYTF

v_call: TRBV4-3
d_call: -
j_call: TRBJ1-6
cdr3_aa: CASSQDQGWNSPLHF

v_call: TRBV7-2
d_call: -
j_call: TRBJ1-2
cdr3_aa: CASSSGYGTHTNYGYTF

v_call: TRBV14
d_call: -
j_call: TRBJ2-1
cdr3_aa: CASRLQGSHEQFF

v_call: TRBV6-2/TRBV6-3
d_call: TRBD1
j_call: TRBJ2-1
cdr3_aa: CASSYGQGASSEQFF

v_call: TRBV11-3
d_call: -
j_call: TRBJ2-4
cdr3_aa: CASSLDYGFGRLAKNIQYF

v_call: TRBV12-3/TRBV12-4
d_call: -
j_call: TRBJ2-1
cdr3_aa: CASSLQRNEQFF

v_call: TRBV2
d_call: -
j_call: TRBJ1-6
cdr3_aa: CASNPGDSPLHF

v_call: TRBV11-3
d_call: -
j_call: TRBJ2-7
cdr3_aa: CASSARDAGGEQYF

v_call: TRBV5-4
d_call: -
j_call: TRBJ2-3
cdr3_aa: CASSLGPGLTDSFTQYF

v_call: TRBV3-1/TRBV3-2
d_call: TRBD1
j_call: TRBJ2-5
cdr3_aa: CASSPGQGQETQYF

v_call: TRBV7-6
d_call: -
j_call: TRBJ2-5
cdr3_aa: CASTTGSTRETQYF

v_call: TRBV4-1
d_call: -
j_call: TRBJ2-7
cdr3_aa: CASSQDRTAYEQYF

v_call: TRBV5-1
d_call: TRBD1
j_call: TRBJ2-7
cdr3_aa: CASSGRGSYEQYF